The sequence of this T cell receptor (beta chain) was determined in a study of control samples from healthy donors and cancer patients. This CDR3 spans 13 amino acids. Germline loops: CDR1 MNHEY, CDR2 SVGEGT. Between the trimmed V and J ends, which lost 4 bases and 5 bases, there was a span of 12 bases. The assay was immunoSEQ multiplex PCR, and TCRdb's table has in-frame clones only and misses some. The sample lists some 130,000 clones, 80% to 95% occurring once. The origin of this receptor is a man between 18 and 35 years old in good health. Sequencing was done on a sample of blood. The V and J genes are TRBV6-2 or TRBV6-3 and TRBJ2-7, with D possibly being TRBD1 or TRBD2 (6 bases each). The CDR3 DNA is TGTGCCAGCAGTTTAAGGGGGGCCCACGAGCAGTACTTC. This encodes CASSLRGAHEQYF.